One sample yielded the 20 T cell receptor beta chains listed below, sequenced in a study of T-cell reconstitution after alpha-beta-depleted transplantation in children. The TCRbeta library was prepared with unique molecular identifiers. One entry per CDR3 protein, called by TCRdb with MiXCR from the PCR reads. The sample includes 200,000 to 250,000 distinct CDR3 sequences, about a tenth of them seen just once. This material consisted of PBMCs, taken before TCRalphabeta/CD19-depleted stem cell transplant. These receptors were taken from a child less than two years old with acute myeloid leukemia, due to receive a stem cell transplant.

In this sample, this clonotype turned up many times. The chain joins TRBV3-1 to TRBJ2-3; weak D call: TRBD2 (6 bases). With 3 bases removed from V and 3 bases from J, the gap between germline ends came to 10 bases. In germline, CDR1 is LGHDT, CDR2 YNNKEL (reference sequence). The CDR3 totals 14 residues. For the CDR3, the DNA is TGTGCCAGCAGCCAGGTTAGCGGAACAGATACGCAGTATTTT. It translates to CASSQVSGTDTQYF.

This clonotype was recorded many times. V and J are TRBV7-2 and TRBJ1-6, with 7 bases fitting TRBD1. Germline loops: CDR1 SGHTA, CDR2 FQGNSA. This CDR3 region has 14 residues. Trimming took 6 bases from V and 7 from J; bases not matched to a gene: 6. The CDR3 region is CASSYTGANSPLHF. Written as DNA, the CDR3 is TGTGCCAGCAGTTACACAGGGGCCAATTCACCCCTCCACTTT.

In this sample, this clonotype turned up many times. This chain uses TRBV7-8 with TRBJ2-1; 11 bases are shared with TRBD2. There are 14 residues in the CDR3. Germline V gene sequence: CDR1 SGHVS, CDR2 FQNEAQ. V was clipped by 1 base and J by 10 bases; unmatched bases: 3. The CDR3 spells CASSLGLAGREQFF. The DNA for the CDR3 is TGTGCCAGCAGCTTAGGACTAGCGGGAAGAGAGCAGTTCTTC.

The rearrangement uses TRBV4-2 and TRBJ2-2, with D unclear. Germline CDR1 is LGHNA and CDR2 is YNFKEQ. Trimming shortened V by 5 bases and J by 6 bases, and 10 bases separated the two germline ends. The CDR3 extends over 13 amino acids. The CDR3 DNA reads TGTGCCAGCAGCGACGGGCCCCCCGGGGAGCTGTTTTTT. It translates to CASSDGPPGELFF.

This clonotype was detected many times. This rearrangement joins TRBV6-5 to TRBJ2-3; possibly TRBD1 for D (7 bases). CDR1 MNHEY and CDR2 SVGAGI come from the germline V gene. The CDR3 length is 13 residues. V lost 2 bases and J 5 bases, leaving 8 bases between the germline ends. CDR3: CASSYQGGDTQYF. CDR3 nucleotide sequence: TGTGCCAGCAGTTACCAGGGGGGAGATACGCAGTATTTT.

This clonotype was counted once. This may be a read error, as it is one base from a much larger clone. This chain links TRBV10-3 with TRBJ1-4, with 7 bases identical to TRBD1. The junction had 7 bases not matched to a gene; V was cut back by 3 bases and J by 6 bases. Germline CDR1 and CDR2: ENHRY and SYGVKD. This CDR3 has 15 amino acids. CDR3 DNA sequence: TGTGCCATCAGTGAAAGGACAGGACTTTATGAAAAACTGTTTTTT. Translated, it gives CAISERTGLYEKLFF.

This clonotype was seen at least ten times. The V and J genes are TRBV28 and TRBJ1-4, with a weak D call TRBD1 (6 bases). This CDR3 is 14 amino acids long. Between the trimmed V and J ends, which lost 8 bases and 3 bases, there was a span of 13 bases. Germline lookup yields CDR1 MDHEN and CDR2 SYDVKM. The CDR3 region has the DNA TGTGCCAGCCGGAACAGGGCTGCTAATGAAAAACTGTTTTTT. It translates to CASRNRAANEKLFF.

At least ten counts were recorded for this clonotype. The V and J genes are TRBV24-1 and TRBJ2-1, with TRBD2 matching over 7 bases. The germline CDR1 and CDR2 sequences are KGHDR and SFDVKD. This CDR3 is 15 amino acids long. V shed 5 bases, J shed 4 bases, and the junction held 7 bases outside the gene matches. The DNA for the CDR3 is TGTGCCACCAGTGCGATTAGCGGGCCATACAATGAGCAGTTCTTC. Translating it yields CATSAISGPYNEQFF.

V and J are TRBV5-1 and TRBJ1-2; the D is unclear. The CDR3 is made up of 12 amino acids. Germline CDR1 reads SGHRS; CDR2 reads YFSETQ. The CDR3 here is CTGSLDGNGYTF. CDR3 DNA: TGCACCGGCAGCTTGGACGGGAACGGCTACACCTTC.

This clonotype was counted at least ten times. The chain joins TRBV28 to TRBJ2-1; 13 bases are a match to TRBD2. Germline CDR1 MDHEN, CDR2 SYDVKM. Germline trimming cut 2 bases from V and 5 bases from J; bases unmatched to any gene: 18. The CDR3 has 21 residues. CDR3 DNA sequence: TGTGCCAGCAGTTTACTAAGGCCCCCCCCGACTAGCGGGGGGTTGGACAATGAGCAGTTCTTC. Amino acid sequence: CASSLLRPPPTSGGLDNEQFF.

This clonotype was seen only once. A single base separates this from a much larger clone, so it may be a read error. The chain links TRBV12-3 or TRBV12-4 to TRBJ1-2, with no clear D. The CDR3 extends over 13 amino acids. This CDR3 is CTSSLKFSPGYTF. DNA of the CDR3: TGTACCAGCAGTTTAAAATTTTCTCCTGGCTACACCTTC.

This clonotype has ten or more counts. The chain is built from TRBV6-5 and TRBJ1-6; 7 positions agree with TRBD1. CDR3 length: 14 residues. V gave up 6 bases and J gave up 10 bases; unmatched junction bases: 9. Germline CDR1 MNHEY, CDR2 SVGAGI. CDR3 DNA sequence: TGTGCCAGCAGAAACCGACAGGGTTTGTCACCCCTCCACTTT. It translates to CASRNRQGLSPLHF.

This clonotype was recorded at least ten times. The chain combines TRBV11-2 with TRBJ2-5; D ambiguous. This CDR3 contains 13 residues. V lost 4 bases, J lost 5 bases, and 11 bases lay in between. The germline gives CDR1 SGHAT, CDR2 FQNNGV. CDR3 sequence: CASSSGPPETQYF. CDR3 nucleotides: TGTGCCAGCAGCTCCGGGCCTCCGGAGACCCAGTACTTC.

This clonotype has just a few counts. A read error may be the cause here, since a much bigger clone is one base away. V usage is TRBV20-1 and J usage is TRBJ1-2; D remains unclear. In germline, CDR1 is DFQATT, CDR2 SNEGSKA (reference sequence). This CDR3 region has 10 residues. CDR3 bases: TGCAGTGCTAGACACTATGGCTACCCCTTC. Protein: CSARHYGYPF.

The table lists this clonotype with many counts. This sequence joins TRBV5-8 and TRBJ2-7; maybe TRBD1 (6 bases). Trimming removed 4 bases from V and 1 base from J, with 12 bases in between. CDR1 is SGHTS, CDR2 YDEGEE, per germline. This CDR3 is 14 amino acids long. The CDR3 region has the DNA TGTGCCAGCAGCCGAACTGACAGGTCCTACGAGCAGTACTTC. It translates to CASSRTDRSYEQYF.

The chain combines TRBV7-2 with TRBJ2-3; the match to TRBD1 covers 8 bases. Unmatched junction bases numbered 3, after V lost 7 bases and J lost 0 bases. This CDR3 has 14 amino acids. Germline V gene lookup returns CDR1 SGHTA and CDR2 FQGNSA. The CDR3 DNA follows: TGTGCCAGCACCACAGGGGGGAGCACAGATACGCAGTATTTT. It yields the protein CASTTGGSTDTQYF.

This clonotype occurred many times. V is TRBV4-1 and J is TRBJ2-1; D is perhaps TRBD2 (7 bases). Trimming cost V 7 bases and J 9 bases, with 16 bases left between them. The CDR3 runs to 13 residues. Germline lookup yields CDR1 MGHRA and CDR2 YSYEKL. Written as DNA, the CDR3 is TGCGCCAGCAAATACAGGGAGGGAAGTGAGCAGTTCTTC. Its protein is CASKYREGSEQFF.

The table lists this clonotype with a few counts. The CDR3: CASSLREGISYEQYF. CDR3 nucleotides: TGTGCCAGCAGCTTAAGGGAGGGAATCTCCTACGAGCAGTACTTC. The chain combines TRBV7-9 with TRBJ2-7, with 7 bases fitting TRBD2. Germline V lookup: CDR1 SEHNR, CDR2 FQNEAQ (reference sequence). V lost 2 bases and J lost 0; bases outside the gene matches: 4. This CDR3 is 15 amino acids long.

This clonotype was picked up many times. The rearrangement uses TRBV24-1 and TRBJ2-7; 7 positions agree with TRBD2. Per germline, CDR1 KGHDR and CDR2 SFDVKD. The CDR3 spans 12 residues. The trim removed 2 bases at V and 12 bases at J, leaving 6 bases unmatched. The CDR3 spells CATSDSGGGPYF. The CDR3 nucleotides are TGTGCCACCAGTGATTCCGGGGGAGGGCCGTACTTC.

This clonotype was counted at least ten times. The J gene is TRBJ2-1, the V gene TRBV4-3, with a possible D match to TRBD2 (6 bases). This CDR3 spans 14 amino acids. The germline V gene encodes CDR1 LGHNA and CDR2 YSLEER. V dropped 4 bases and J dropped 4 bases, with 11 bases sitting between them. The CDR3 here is CASSRAGAYNEQFF. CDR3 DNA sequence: TGCGCCAGCAGCCGAGCGGGCGCTTACAATGAGCAGTTCTTC.